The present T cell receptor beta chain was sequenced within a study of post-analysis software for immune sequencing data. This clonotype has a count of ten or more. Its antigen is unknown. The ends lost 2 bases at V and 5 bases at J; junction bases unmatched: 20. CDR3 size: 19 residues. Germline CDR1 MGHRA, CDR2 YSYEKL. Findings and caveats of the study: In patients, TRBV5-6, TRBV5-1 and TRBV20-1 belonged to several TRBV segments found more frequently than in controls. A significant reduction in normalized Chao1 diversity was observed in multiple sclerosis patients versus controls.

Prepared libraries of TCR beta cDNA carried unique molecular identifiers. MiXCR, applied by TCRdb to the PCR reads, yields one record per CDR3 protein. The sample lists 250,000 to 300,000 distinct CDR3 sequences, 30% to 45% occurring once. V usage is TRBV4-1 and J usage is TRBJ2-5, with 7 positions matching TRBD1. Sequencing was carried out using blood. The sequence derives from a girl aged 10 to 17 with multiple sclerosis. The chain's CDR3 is CASSQISRPGGHLRETQYF. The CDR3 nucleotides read TGCGCCAGCAGCCAAATTAGTCGGCCAGGGGGTCATCTGAGGGAGACCCAGTACTTC.